The present T cell receptor beta chain was sequenced within a study of cytomegalovirus exposure and HLA in healthy donors. The germline V gene encodes CDR1 MGHRA and CDR2 YSYEKL. This CDR3 comprises 15 residues. The primer mix had 60 Vbeta and 13 Jbeta primers. Clones were sequenced by immunoSEQ multiplex PCR, and TCRdb holds only the in-frame ones, with some missing. The sample carries about 170,000 clones, 62% recorded once. The source material was PBMCs. This clonotype was sampled from a middle-aged man in good health and CMV-seronegative. V usage is TRBV4-1 and J usage is TRBJ2-5; 11 bases match TRBD2. The DNA end is more similar to TRBJ2-7, so the J call may be wrong. The CDR3 DNA reads as TGCGCCAGCAGCCAATTGACTAGCGGGGCGTACGAGCAGTACTTC. This sequence encodes CASSQLTSGAYEQYF.